These 27 T cell receptor beta chains came from one sample sequenced in a study of cytomegalovirus exposure and HLA in healthy donors (TCRdb year 2017). The library was made by the immunoSEQ multiplex PCR assay. For the multiplex PCR, a mixture combining 60 forward primers for TCR Vbeta segments and 13 reverse primers for TCR Jbeta segments was used. TCRdb obtained this table from immuneACCESS and retained in-frame rearrangements with V and J assigned. These tables miss some clones; where compared with another copy, unresolved V genes account for less than half of the shortfall, and the remainder is unexplained. The sample table shows 55,000 to 65,000 clones, and roughly 80% are seen once. The top ten clones comprise under 5% of the sample. Source material: PBMCs. These receptors all come from a woman in her thirties or forties in good health and CMV-seronegative.

The V and J genes are TRBV15 and TRBJ2-3, with D unclear. CDR3 length: 15 residues. Trimming took off 1 base at V and 0 bases at J, with 8 bases between the two ends. Germline V CDR1 and CDR2: LNHNV, YYDKDF (reference sequence). The CDR3 nucleotides read TGTGCCACCAGCAGAGTTGCGGAGAGCACAGATACGCAGTATTTT. It specifies CATSRVAESTDTQYF.

V and J are TRBV30 and TRBJ1-4; TRBD1 agrees at 10 bases. J was trimmed by 5 bases and V by 3 bases; bases with no gene match: 9. CDR3 length equals 16 residues. Germline CDR1 and CDR2: GTSNPN and SVGIG (reference sequence). The CDR3 bases are TGTGCCTGGAGCGCACTCGGGACAGGGGAAAATGAAAAACTGTTTTTT. Protein sequence: CAWSALGTGENEKLFF.

The chain combines TRBV7-2 with TRBJ2-7, with D maybe TRBD2 (6 bases). This CDR3 comprises 15 residues. Per the germline V gene, CDR1 is SGHTA and CDR2 is FQGNSA. V gave up 4 bases and J gave up 10 bases, with 23 bases separating them. CDR3 DNA sequence: TGTGCCAGCAGCTCCCTCGTAGCCTACCGGGACTCCCAGTACTTC. Protein sequence: CASSSLVAYRDSQYF.

The rearrangement links TRBV2 to TRBJ2-4; 7 bases fit TRBD1. The CDR3 is made up of 17 amino acids. V shed 3 bases, J shed 0 bases, and the junction held 8 bases outside the gene matches. Germline V gene data show CDR1 as SNHLY and CDR2 as FYNNEI. CDR3 nucleotides: TGTGCCAGCAGTGATCTCCAACAGGGGATAGCCAAAAACATTCAGTACTTC. Amino acid sequence: CASSDLQQGIAKNIQYF.

The rearrangement links TRBV27 to TRBJ1-5, with 8 bases that match TRBD1. V was clipped by 1 base and J by 7 bases; unmatched bases: 12. The V gene's germline CDR1 is MNHEY and CDR2 SMNVEV (reference sequence). This CDR3 contains 17 residues. The CDR3 bases are TGTGCCAGCAGTTTATTCCCCTCTGGGACAGGTGGCCAGCCCCAGCATTTT. This gives the protein CASSLFPSGTGGQPQHF.

The chain joins TRBV28 to TRBJ1-5; TRBD1 matches 7 bases. Trimming at V came to 7 bases and at J to 11 bases, leaving 11 bases not matched to a gene. This CDR3 has 13 residues. CDR1 MDHEN and CDR2 SYDVKM come from the germline V gene. In nucleotides, the CDR3 is TGTGCCAGCAACCTCTACCAGGGGGTAGCCCAGCATTTT. This encodes CASNLYQGVAQHF.

The chain is built from TRBV21-1 and TRBJ1-1; the D call TRBD1 from the table was never checked on the DNA. TRBV21-1 is a pseudogene segment. The CDR3 sequence is 15 residues long. CDR3 loop: CASSTPTGMNTEAFF. In nucleotides, the CDR3 is TGTGCCAGCAGCACTCCGACAGGTATGAACACTGAAGCTTTCTTT.

This chain connects TRBV19 to TRBJ2-1; D is uncertain. This CDR3 has 15 amino acids. Germline V gene sequence: CDR1 LNHDA, CDR2 SQIVND (reference sequence). V was pared by 4 bases and J by 0 bases, with 10 bases between. The CDR3 loop is CASSNQVVSYNEQFF. The CDR3 coding sequence is TGTGCCAGTAGTAACCAGGTGGTCTCCTACAATGAGCAGTTCTTC.

This sequence joins TRBV7-9 and TRBJ2-1; 11 bases agree with TRBD2. The length of the CDR3 is 18 residues. J gave up 8 bases and V 6 bases, and 18 bases lay outside the gene matches. Germline CDR1 and CDR2: SEHNR and FQNEAQ (reference sequence). DNA of the CDR3: TGTGCCAGCAGAACGACACGAATAGCGGGAGGGCCATGGGATGAGCAGTTCTTC. Translated, it gives CASRTTRIAGGPWDEQFF.

This clone is a singleton in its sample. The rearrangement uses TRBV28 and TRBJ1-4; no reliable D call. CDR1 and CDR2 from the germline V gene are MDHEN and SYDVKM. This CDR3 is 13 amino acids long. V was pared by 7 bases and J by 6 bases, with 12 bases between. This chain's CDR3 is CASTRTRDEKLFF. In DNA form, the CDR3 reads TGTGCCAGCACACGGACGAGGGATGAAAAACTGTTTTTT.

The gene calls are TRBV6-1 and TRBJ2-7; maybe TRBD2 (6 bases). Trimming removed 7 bases at V and 3 bases at J, with 13 bases between. From germline, CDR1 is MNHNS and CDR2 SASEGT. The CDR3 totals 13 residues. This CDR3 reads CASTASAIYEQYF. The DNA for the CDR3 is TGTGCCAGCACGGCTAGCGCTATCTACGAGCAGTACTTC.

V gene TRBV5-6 combines with J gene TRBJ2-5; 7 nucleotides match TRBD2. CDR1 and CDR2 (germline): SGHDT, YYEEEE. Germline trimming cut 0 bases from V and 5 bases from J; bases unmatched to any gene: 10. This CDR3 region has 16 residues. The CDR3: CASSLGGRAVGETQYF. CDR3 sequence (DNA): TGTGCCAGCAGCTTGGGTGGGAGGGCCGTTGGGGAGACCCAGTACTTC.

The chain uses TRBV9 and TRBJ1-2; 10 nucleotides match TRBD1. CDR3 length equals 18 residues. The J segment lost 0 bases and the V segment lost 3 bases, leaving 11 bases of the junction unmatched. The germline CDR1 and CDR2 sequences are SGDLS and YYNGEE. CDR3 coding DNA: TGTGCCAGCAGCGCGCGACAGGGGGCGACCGATCCTAACTATGGCTACACCTTC. Encoded protein: CASSARQGATDPNYGYTF. Combining the CDR3 with reference TRBV9 and TRBJ1-2 gives the whole variable domain DSGVTQTPKHLITATGQRVTLRCSPRSGDLSVYWYQQSLDQGLQFLIQYYNGEERAKGNILERFSAQQFPDLHSELNLSSLELGDSALYFCASSARQGATDPNYGYTFGSGTRLTVV.

This clone was seen a handful of times. The chain links TRBV14 to TRBJ1-1, with 9 bases lining up with TRBD1. The V gene end was trimmed by 2 bases and the J gene end by 4 bases; junction bases not matched to a gene: 2. The length of the CDR3 is 14 residues. The germline CDR1 and CDR2 sequences are SGHDN and FVKESK. The CDR3 loop is CASSQQDRGTEAFF. As DNA, the CDR3 is TGTGCCAGCAGCCAACAGGACAGGGGCACTGAAGCTTTCTTT.

J is TRBJ2-5 and V is TRBV28; D call uncertain. This CDR3 comprises 12 residues. V lost 2 bases to trimming and J lost 5 bases, with 6 bases between them. Germline V lookup: CDR1 MDHEN, CDR2 SYDVKM. The CDR3 loop is CASSLQIETQYF. DNA for the CDR3: TGTGCCAGCAGTTTACAAATTGAGACCCAGTACTTC.

The chain couples TRBV5-1 to TRBJ2-3; D may be TRBD1 (6 bases). Germline-derived CDR1 and CDR2 are SGHRS and YFSETQ. V lost 4 bases and J 2 bases, leaving 11 bases between the germline ends. This CDR3 spans 14 amino acids. This CDR3 is CASSPGQTTDTQYF. As DNA, the CDR3 is TGCGCCAGCAGCCCAGGACAGACCACAGATACGCAGTATTTT. The entire variable domain, with the rest obtained from reference TRBV5-1 and TRBJ2-3, is as follows: KAGVTQTPRYLIKTRGQQVTLSCSPISGHRSVSWYQQTPGQGLQFLFEYFSETQRNKGNFPGRFSGRQFSNSRSEMNVSTLELGDSALYLCASSPGQTTDTQYFGPGTRLTVL.

The chain carries TRBV5-1 and TRBJ1-4; 9 bases map to TRBD1. CDR3 length equals 14 residues. The J segment lost 6 bases and the V segment lost 0 bases, leaving 0 bases of the junction unmatched. Germline CDR1 SGHRS, CDR2 YFSETQ. The CDR3 sequence is CASSLGQGDEKLFF. DNA of the CDR3: TGCGCCAGCAGCTTGGGACAGGGGGATGAAAAACTGTTTTTT. Using reference TRBV5-1 and TRBJ1-4 for the parts outside the CDR3, the full variable domain is KAGVTQTPRYLIKTRGQQVTLSCSPISGHRSVSWYQQTPGQGLQFLFEYFSETQRNKGNFPGRFSGRQFSNSRSEMNVSTLELGDSALYLCASSLGQGDEKLFFGSGTQLSVL.

The chain is built from TRBV27 and TRBJ2-1; D is ambiguous. This CDR3 region has 14 residues. V lost 8 bases, J lost 0 bases, and 11 bases lay in between. The germline gives CDR1 MNHEY, CDR2 SMNVEV (reference sequence). The CDR3 region is CASAPKSSYNEQFF. The CDR3 DNA follows: TGTGCCAGCGCTCCGAAGAGCTCCTACAATGAGCAGTTCTTC.

The J gene is TRBJ2-5, the V gene TRBV6-1; 8 bases are a match to TRBD2. The CDR3 is 15 residues long. The junction had 8 bases not matched to a gene; V was cut back by 3 bases and J by 5 bases. The germline CDR1 and CDR2 sequences are MNHNS and SASEGT. This CDR3 is CASSELSSGRETQYF. In nucleotides, the CDR3 is TGTGCCAGCAGTGAGTTGTCTAGCGGGCGGGAGACCCAGTACTTC.

The chain has TRBV9 and TRBJ1-2; 10 bases match TRBD1. V shed 3 bases, J shed 3 bases, and the junction held 8 bases outside the gene matches. Germline CDR1 and CDR2: SGDLS and YYNGEE. CDR3 length: 16 residues. The CDR3 DNA is TGTGCCAGCAGCGGTTACAGACAGGGGGCTGACTATGGCTACACCTTC. Its translation is CASSGYRQGADYGYTF.

V is TRBV7-3 and J is TRBJ2-5; 9 bases fit TRBD2. The CDR3 loop spans 15 amino acids. V lost 2 bases, J lost 7 bases, and 8 bases stayed unmatched. CDR1 and CDR2 (germline): SGHTA, FQGTGA. The CDR3: CASSLGSGSSVTQYF. CDR3 DNA sequence: TGTGCCAGCAGCTTAGGTAGCGGGAGCTCAGTGACCCAGTACTTC.

The chain links TRBV7-9 to TRBJ2-5; 7 bases align to TRBD1. CDR1 is SEHNR and CDR2 is FQNEAQ in the germline V gene (reference sequence). The length of the CDR3 is 15 residues. V dropped 5 bases and J dropped 3; count of bases not matched to a gene: 9. This chain's CDR3 is CASSPTSTGKETQYF. CDR3 in DNA: TGTGCCAGCAGCCCGACGTCGACAGGGAAAGAGACCCAGTACTTC.

CDR3 sequence (DNA): TGTGCCAGCAGCGTCCACACGGGGGTCTACAATGAGCAGTTCTTC. Translating it yields CASSVHTGVYNEQFF. This chain uses TRBV9 with TRBJ2-1; D possibly corresponds to TRBD2 (6 bases). The CDR3 length is 15 residues. Germline V gene lookup returns CDR1 SGDLS and CDR2 YYNGEE. V lost 2 bases, J lost 3 bases, and 12 bases lay in between.

J is TRBJ2-7 and V is TRBV27; 12 nucleotides agree with TRBD2. Trimming at V came to 6 bases and at J to 1 base, leaving 4 bases not matched to a gene. Germline V CDR1 and CDR2: MNHEY, SMNVEV (reference sequence). This CDR3 has 15 amino acids. The chain's CDR3 is CASSPLAGGSYEQYF. In DNA form, the CDR3 reads TGTGCCAGCAGCCCTCTAGCGGGAGGGTCCTACGAGCAGTACTTC.

The count of this clone is one. The chain is built from TRBV28 and TRBJ2-3; 9 bases fit TRBD1. This CDR3 comprises 16 residues. Germline CDR1 is MDHEN and CDR2 is SYDVKM. J gave up 3 bases and V 5 bases, and 9 bases lay outside the gene matches. The CDR3 reads CASSGYRGLRTDTQYF. As DNA, the CDR3 is TGTGCCAGCAGTGGATACAGGGGGCTAAGGACAGATACGCAGTATTTT.

Here the CDR3 DNA reads TGTGCCAGCAGCTCCTCTAGGGGGGGGCCTAGATGGGGGCAGTTCTTC. Translating it yields CASSSSRGGPRWGQFF. The chain uses TRBV7-9 and TRBJ2-1; TRBD2 might be the D (7 bases). The V gene lost 4 bases and the J gene lost 12 bases, with 25 bases spanning the gap. The CDR3 length is 16 residues. From germline, CDR1 is SEHNR and CDR2 FQNEAQ (reference sequence).

The V call is TRBV6-1, the J call TRBJ1-3, with 8 nucleotides matching TRBD1. The junction had 8 bases not matched to a gene; V was cut back by 2 bases and J by 8 bases. The CDR3 contains 15 residues. The V gene's germline CDR1 is MNHNS and CDR2 SASEGT. CDR3 bases: TGTGCCAGCAGTGAAATCAGGACAGGGACGGACACCATATATTTT. Amino acids: CASSEIRTGTDTIYF.